The sample holds one count of the clone carrying this T cell receptor beta chain. The data are from a study of cytotoxic CD8 clonotypes in ibrutinib-treated CLL. Sequencing used immunoSEQ multiplex PCR; TCRdb keeps in-frame clones, though not all of them. Seen here are over 100,000 clones, 58% observed once, and the top ten hold 37%. V gave up 4 bases and J gave up 6 bases, with 18 bases separating them. The CDR3 contains 15 residues. In germline, CDR1 is LNHNV, CDR2 YYDKDF (reference sequence). Sample: PBMCs, taken after 24 months of ibrutinib treatment. The clonotype originates from a human donor with chronic lymphocytic leukemia. This sequence joins TRBV15 and TRBJ2-5; a weak D match, TRBD1 (5 bases). DNA for the CDR3: TGTGCCACCAGCAATGTGCAGGGTTTACTAAAGACCCAGTACTTC. Translated, it gives CATSNVQGLLKTQYF.